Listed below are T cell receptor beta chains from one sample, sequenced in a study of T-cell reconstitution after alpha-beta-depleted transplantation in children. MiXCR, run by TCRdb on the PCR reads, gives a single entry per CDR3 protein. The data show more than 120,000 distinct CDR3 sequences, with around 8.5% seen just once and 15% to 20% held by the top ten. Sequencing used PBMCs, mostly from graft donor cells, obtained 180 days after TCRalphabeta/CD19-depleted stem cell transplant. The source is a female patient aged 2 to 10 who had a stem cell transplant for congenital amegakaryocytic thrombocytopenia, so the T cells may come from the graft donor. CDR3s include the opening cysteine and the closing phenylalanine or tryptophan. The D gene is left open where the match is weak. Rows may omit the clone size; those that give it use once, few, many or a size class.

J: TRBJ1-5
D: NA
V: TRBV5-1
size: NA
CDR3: CASSVAFDQPQHF
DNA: TGCGCCAGCAGCGTGGCCTTTGATCAGCCCCAGCATTTT

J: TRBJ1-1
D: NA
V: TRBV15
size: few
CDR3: CATSRDRDSVPLAFF
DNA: TGTGCCACCAGCAGAGATCGGGATTCGGTCCCCTTAGCTTTCTTT

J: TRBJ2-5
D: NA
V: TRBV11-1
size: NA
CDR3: CASSFTRYQETQYF
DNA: TGTGCCAGCAGCTTCACACGGTACCAAGAGACCCAGTACTTC

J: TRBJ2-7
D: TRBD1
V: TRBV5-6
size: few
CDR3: CASSWGQGAYEQYF
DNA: TGTGCCAGCAGCTGGGGACAGGGGGCCTACGAGCAGTACTTC

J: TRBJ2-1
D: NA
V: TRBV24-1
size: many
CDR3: CATSDPSLDEQFF
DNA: TGTGCCACCAGTGACCCTAGCTTGGATGAGCAGTTCTTC

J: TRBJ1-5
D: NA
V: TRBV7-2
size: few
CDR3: CASSSDRNQPQHF
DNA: TGTGCCAGCAGCTCCGACAGGAATCAGCCCCAGCATTTT

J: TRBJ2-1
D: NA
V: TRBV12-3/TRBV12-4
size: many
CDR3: CASSLQHEQFF
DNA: TGTGCCAGCAGTCTGCAGCATGAGCAGTTCTTC

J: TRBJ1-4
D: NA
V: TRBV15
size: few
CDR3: CATSREKNEKLFF
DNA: TGTGCCACCAGCAGGGAAAAAAATGAAAAACTGTTTTTT

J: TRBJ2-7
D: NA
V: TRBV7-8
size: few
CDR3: CASSLRQPVYEQYF
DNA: TGTGCCAGCAGCTTAAGACAGCCAGTATACGAGCAGTACTTC

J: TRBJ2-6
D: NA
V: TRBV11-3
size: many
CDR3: CASSLNVAGSGSGANVLTF
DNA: TGTGCCAGCAGCTTAAACGTGGCCGGGAGTGGATCTGGGGCCAACGTCCTGACTTTC

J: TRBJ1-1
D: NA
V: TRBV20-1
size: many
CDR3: CSAQSGSEAFF
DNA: TGCAGTGCCCAGTCGGGTTCGGAAGCTTTCTTT

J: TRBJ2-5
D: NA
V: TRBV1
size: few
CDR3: CTSILREGRLDSETQYF
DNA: TGCACCAGCATACTTAGAGAGGGAAGACTTGATTCGGAGACCCAGTACTTC

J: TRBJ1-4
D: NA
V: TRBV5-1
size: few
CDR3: CASSLGARSGYEKLFF
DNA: TGCGCCAGCAGCTTGGGAGCTCGATCGGGGTATGAAAAACTGTTTTTT

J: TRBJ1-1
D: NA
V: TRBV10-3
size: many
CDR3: CAISVGTRNTEAFF
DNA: TGTGCCATCAGCGTGGGGACAAGGAACACTGAAGCTTTCTTT

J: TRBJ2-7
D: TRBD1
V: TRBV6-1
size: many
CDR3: CASSTEGAVYEQYF
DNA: TGTGCCAGCAGCACCGAGGGGGCGGTATACGAGCAGTACTTC

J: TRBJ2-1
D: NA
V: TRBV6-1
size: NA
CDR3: CASSESGTATEQFF
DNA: TGTGCCAGCAGTGAAAGCGGGACAGCCACTGAGCAGTTCTTC

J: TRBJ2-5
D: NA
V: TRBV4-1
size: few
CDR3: CASSQEGLGGETQYF
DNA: TGCGCCAGCAGCCAAGAGGGGCTCGGGGGCGAGACCCAGTACTTC

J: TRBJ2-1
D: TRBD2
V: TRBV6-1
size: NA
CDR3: CASSEATSVSYNEQFF
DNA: TGTGCCAGCAGTGAAGCCACTAGCGTGTCCTACAATGAGCAGTTCTTC

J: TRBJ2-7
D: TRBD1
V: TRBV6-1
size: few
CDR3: CASGQGASYEQYF
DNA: TGTGCCAGCGGCCAGGGGGCCTCCTACGAGCAGTACTTC

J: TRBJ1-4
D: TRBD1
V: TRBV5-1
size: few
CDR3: CASSLGVGGQGGEKLFF
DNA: TGCGCCAGCAGCTTGGGCGTGGGGGGACAGGGAGGCGAAAAACTGTTTTTT

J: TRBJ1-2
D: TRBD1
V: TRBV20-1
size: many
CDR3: CSAEQGIRDYGYTF
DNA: TGCAGTGCAGAACAGGGGATTAGGGACTATGGCTACACCTTC

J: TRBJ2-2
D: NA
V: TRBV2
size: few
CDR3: CASSDRAGQGGELFF
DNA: TGTGCCAGCAGTGATCGGGCAGGGCAGGGCGGGGAGCTGTTTTTT

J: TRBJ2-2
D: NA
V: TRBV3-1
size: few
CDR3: CASSQEFGNTGELFF
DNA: TGTGCCAGCAGCCAAGAGTTCGGGAACACCGGGGAGCTGTTTTTT

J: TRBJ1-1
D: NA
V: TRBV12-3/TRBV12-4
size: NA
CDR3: CASSLERRRGTEAFF
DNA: TGTGCCAGCAGTTTAGAACGGCGGCGAGGGACTGAAGCTTTCTTT

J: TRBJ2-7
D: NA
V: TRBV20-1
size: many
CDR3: CSARQGRGVYEQYF
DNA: TGCAGTGCGAGACAGGGGAGGGGTGTCTACGAGCAGTACTTC

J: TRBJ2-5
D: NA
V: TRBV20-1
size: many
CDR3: CSARDGRGETQYF
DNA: TGCAGTGCTAGAGACGGGAGAGGGGAGACCCAGTACTTC

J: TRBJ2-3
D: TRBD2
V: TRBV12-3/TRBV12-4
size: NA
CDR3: CASSLRTSGIFDTDTQYF
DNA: TGTGCCAGCAGTCTAAGGACTAGCGGGATTTTTGACACAGATACGCAGTATTTT

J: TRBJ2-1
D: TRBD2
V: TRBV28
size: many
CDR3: CASSYPPLAGGDEQFF
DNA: TGTGCCAGCAGTTACCCCCCACTAGCGGGAGGCGATGAGCAGTTCTTC

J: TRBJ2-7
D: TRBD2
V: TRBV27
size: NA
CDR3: CASSVNSGRAYEQYF
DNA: TGTGCCAGCAGTGTGAATAGCGGGAGGGCCTACGAGCAGTACTTC

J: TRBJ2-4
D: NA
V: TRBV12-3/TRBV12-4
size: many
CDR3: CASNSGPFEYF
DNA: TGTGCCAGCAACTCGGGACCCTTCGAATACTTC

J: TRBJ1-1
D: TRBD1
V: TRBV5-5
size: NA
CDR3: CASSPRQGFTEAFF
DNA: TGTGCCAGCAGCCCACGACAGGGATTCACTGAAGCTTTCTTT

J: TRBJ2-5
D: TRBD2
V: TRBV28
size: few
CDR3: CASRLGGGETQYF
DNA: TGTGCCAGCAGGCTTGGGGGGGGAGAGACCCAGTACTTC

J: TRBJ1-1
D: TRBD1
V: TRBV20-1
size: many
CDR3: CSAPGRWDRLNGNTEAFF
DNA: TGCAGTGCCCCAGGGAGGTGGGACAGGCTTAACGGGAACACTGAAGCTTTCTTT

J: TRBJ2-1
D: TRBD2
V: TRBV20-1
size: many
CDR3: CSARKSGRRDEQFF
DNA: TGCAGTGCGAGAAAGAGCGGGAGGCGCGATGAGCAGTTCTTC

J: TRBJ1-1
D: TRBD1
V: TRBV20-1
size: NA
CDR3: CSASNRGMSAEAFF
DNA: TGCAGTGCTTCGAACAGGGGGATGAGCGCTGAAGCTTTCTTT

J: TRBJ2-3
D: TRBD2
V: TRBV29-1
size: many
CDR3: CSINGPSGATDTQYF
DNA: TGCAGCATTAACGGGCCTAGCGGAGCCACAGATACGCAGTATTTT

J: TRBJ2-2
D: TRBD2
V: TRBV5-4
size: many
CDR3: CASSLGRDYGELFF
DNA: TGTGCCAGCAGCTTGGGACGGGACTACGGGGAGCTGTTTTTT

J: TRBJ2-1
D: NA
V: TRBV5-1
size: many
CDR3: CASSLDALGITNEQFF
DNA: TGCGCCAGCAGCTTGGACGCACTGGGAATTACCAATGAGCAGTTCTTC

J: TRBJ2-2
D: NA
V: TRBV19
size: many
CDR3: CASRIDFYGELFF
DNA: TGTGCCAGTAGGATCGACTTTTACGGGGAGCTGTTTTTT

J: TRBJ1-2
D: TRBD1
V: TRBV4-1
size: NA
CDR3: CASSQPLQGAAGYGYTF
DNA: TGCGCCAGCAGCCAACCTCTTCAGGGGGCGGCGGGCTATGGCTACACCTTC

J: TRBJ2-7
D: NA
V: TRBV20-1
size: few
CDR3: CSADPTESYEQYF
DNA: TGCAGTGCTGACCCCACGGAATCCTACGAGCAGTACTTC

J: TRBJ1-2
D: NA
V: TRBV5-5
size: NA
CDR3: CASSLRSSLYGYTF
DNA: TGTGCCAGCAGCTTGCGTTCCAGCCTCTATGGCTACACCTTC

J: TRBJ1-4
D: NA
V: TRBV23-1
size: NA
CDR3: CASSPRPREGEKLFF
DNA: TGCGCCAGCAGCCCCCGTCCCAGGGAAGGTGAAAAACTGTTTTTT

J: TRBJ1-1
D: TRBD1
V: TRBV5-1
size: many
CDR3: CASSPLTGGNTEAFF
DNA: TGCGCCAGCAGCCCACTGACAGGGGGGAACACTGAAGCTTTCTTT

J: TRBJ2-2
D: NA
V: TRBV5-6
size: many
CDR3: CASSLLGTGELFF
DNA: TGTGCCAGCAGCTTGTTGGGCACCGGGGAGCTGTTTTTT

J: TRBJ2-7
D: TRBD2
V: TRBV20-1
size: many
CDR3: CSATKREPSYEQYF
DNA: TGCAGTGCTACGAAGCGGGAGCCCTCTTACGAGCAGTACTTC

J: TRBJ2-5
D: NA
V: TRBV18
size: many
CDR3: CASSPNRSGETQYF
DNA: TGTGCCAGCTCACCAAACCGGTCGGGGGAGACCCAGTACTTC

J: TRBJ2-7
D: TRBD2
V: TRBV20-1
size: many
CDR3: CSARVGTSSYEQYF
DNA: TGCAGTGCTAGAGTAGGGACTAGCTCCTACGAGCAGTACTTC

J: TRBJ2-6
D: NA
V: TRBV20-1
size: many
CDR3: CSASAGANVLTF
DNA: TGCAGTGCTAGTGCTGGGGCCAACGTCCTGACTTTC

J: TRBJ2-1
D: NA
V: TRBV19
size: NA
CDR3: CASSWVGSNEQFF
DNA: TGTGCCAGTAGTTGGGTCGGGAGCAATGAGCAGTTCTTC

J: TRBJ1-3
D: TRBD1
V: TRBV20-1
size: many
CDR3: CSARTGTAQGDIYF
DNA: TGCAGTGCTAGAACCGGGACAGCCCAGGGAGACATATATTTT

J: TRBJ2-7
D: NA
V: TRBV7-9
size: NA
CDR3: CASSLPETYEQYF
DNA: TGTGCCAGCAGCTTGCCGGAAACCTACGAGCAGTACTTC

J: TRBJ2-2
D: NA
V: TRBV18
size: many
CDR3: CASSSTTATGELFF
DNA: TGTGCCAGCTCATCCACCACGGCGACCGGGGAGCTGTTTTTT

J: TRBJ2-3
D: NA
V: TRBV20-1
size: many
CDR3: CSARNWGSRLTDTQYF
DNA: TGCAGTGCTAGAAATTGGGGCAGTCGACTGACAGATACGCAGTATTTT

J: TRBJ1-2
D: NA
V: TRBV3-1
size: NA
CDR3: CASSRSIANYGYTF
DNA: TGTGCCAGCAGCCGATCGATAGCTAACTATGGCTACACCTTC